The TCR beta chain described here comes from a study of cytomegalovirus exposure and HLA in healthy donors. Points from the study as a whole: Earlier analysis found most TCR beta V segments productive about 87% or about 30% of the time.

13 Jbeta primers and 60 Vbeta primers were used for the PCR. The assay was immunoSEQ multiplex PCR, and TCRdb's table has in-frame clones only and misses some. The table includes about 150,000 clones, 74% detected once. This clone was recorded a few times. Its matching antigen is unknown. V lost 0 bases and J 5 bases, leaving 17 bases between the germline ends. The germline gives CDR1 SGHRS, CDR2 YFSETQ. CDR3 size: 16 residues. Sequences were obtained from PBMCs. V and J are TRBV5-1 and TRBJ2-5; TRBD1 might be the D (6 bases). The origin of this receptor is a man aged 25 to 45 in good health and CMV-seronegative. CDR3 in amino acids: CASSLGFTGWRETQYF. The CDR3 bases are TGCGCCAGCAGCTTGGGGTTTACAGGGTGGCGGGAGACCCAGTACTTC.